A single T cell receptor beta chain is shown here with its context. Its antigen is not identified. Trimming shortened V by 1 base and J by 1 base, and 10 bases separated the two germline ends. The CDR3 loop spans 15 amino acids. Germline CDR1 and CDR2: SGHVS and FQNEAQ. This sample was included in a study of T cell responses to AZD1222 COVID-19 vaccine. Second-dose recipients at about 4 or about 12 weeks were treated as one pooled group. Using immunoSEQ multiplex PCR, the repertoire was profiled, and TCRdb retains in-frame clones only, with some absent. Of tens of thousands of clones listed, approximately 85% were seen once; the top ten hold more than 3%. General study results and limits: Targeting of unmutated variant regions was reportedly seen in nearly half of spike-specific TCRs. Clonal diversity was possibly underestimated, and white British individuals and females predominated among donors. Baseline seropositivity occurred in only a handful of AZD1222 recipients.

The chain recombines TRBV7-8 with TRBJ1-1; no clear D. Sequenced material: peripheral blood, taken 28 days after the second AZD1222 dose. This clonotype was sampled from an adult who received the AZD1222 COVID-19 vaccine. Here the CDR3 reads CASSLVPAGNTEAFF. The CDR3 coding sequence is TGTGCCAGCAGCTTAGTACCCGCGGGGAACACTGAAGCTTTCTTT.